This TCR beta chain was captured by sequencing in a study of blood T cell repertoires in COVID-19. The wider study: COVID-19 samples, acute and convalescent, were from the United States, Italy and Spain.

Per the study methods: For nucleated cells, counts were estimated from reference gene primer amplification. Clones were read by immunoSEQ multiplex PCR, and TCRdb kept only the in-frame ones, dropping some. The DNA gave D and trimming, while V, J and clone size come from that table. Counted here are around 250,000 clones, roughly 86% occurring once; the ten biggest clones make up around an eighth. V was pared by 5 bases and J by 3 bases, with 8 bases between. CDR3 length equals 12 residues. Germline V gives CDR1 LGHNA, CDR2 YNFKEQ. The sample taken for sequencing was peripheral blood. The chain recombines TRBV4-2 with TRBJ2-7; no reliable D call. This clonotype was obtained from a man aged 80 or over with acute or convalescent COVID-19. Here the CDR3 reads CASSSQDYEQYF. DNA of the CDR3: TGTGCCAGCAGCTCTCAGGACTACGAGCAGTACTTC.